This note documents a single TCR beta chain sequence. The antigen is unknown. The same CDR3 can be traced to other DNA sequences in this sample. The entry originates in a study of cytomegalovirus exposure and HLA in healthy donors. This CDR3 comprises 16 residues. The ends lost 5 bases at V and 4 bases at J; junction bases unmatched: 12. CDR1 and CDR2 from the germline V gene are GTSNPN and SVGIG (reference sequence). PCR was performed using 60 Vbeta and 13 Jbeta primers. This table comes from immunoSEQ multiplex PCR, and its TCRdb copy is limited to in-frame clones, with some not included. The table has around 170,000 clones, around four fifths seen once. Whole-study results and caveats: As was reported, the classifier diagnosed cytomegalovirus status with high specificity and sensitivity.

The sample consisted of PBMCs. The sequence was obtained from a woman aged 18-35 years in good health and CMV-seronegative. V usage is TRBV30 and J usage is TRBJ2-5; 11 bases line up with TRBD2. CDR3 in DNA: TGTGCCTGGGGTGGAGAACTAGCGGGAGCTAGAGAGACCCAGTACTTC. It codes for CAWGGELAGARETQYF.